This T cell receptor (beta chain) was recovered during a study of blood T cell repertoires in COVID-19. Original handling: Reference gene primer amplification gave estimated nucleated cell counts. The table came from immunoSEQ multiplex PCR; TCRdb's copy has only in-frame clones and leaves some out. The V and J calls and clone size are taken from that table; D and trimming were inferred from the DNA. The profile shows 150,000 to 200,000 clones, approximately 80% of them singletons. The junction had 2 bases not matched to a gene; V was cut back by 4 bases and J by 2 bases. This CDR3 comprises 14 residues. Germline CDR1 is SGHRS and CDR2 is YFSETQ. Resolution of symptoms, clearance, or two negative PCRs was present in recovered Cohort 3 donors.

Sequencing was performed on PBMCs or T cells enriched from blood (not recorded which). The chain has TRBV5-1 and TRBJ2-3; 9 nucleotides line up with TRBD1. The TCR originated in a woman in her fifties or sixties who had recovered from COVID-19. In DNA, the CDR3 is TGCGCCAGCAGCGACAGGGGGGCCACAGATACGCAGTATTTT. It specifies CASSDRGATDTQYF.